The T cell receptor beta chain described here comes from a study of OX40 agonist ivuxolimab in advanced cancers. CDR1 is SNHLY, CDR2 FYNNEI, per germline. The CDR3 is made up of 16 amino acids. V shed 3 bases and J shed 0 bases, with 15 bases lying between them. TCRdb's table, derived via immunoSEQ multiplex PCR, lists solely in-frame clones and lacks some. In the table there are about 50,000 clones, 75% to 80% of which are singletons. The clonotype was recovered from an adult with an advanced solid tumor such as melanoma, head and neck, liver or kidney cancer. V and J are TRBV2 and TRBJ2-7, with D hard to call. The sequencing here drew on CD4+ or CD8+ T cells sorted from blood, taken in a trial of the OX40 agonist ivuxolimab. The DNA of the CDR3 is TGTGCCAGCAGTGACGTCCGGCTGCTAAGCTCCTACGAGCAGTACTTC. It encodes CASSDVRLLSSYEQYF.